The 27 T cell receptor beta chains presented below share a single source sample, sequenced in a study of control samples from healthy donors and cancer patients (dated by TCRdb to 2018 to 2020). The library was obtained by the immunoSEQ multiplex PCR assay. TCRdb's version of the immuneACCESS table is confined to in-frame rearrangements and falls short of the full clone set. An unresolved V gene accounts for under half of the shortfall where checked; the remainder is of unknown origin. This sample gives about 120,000 clones in total; roughly nine tenths of them show up just once. The biggest ten clones account for almost 40% of the sample. Sequencing used blood. The receptors here all came from a man aged 50-59 years in good health.

This clone was found once. The V and J genes are TRBV4-1 and TRBJ1-1; D remains ambiguous. The CDR3 is made up of 14 amino acids. V lost 1 base, J lost 8 bases, and 14 bases lay in between. The germline gives CDR1 MGHRA, CDR2 YSYEKL. CDR3 sequence (DNA): TGCGCCAGCAGCCAAGTGTTACGGGGAGTAGAAGCTTTCTTT. As protein: CASSQVLRGVEAFF.

This chain joins TRBV3-1 (or the pseudogene TRBV3-2) and TRBJ2-7; 7 bases agree with TRBD2. The CDR3 runs 13 residues. The V segment lost 1 base and the J segment 6 bases; nucleotides outside the gene matches: 3. Germline V gene lookup returns CDR1 LGHDT and CDR2 YNNKEL (reference sequence). CDR3 in amino acids: CASSQGLASEQYF. CDR3 DNA sequence: TGTGCCAGCAGCCAAGGACTAGCAAGCGAGCAGTACTTC.

The chain employs TRBV2 and TRBJ2-6; D is uncertain. This CDR3 is 14 amino acids long. The germline gives CDR1 SNHLY, CDR2 FYNNEI. Trimming took off 6 bases at V and 0 bases at J, with 6 bases between the two ends. The CDR3 loop reads CASRFGSGANVLTF. In DNA form, the CDR3 reads TGTGCCAGCAGATTTGGCTCTGGGGCCAACGTCCTGACTTTC.

V is TRBV11-3 and J is TRBJ2-7; 7 nucleotides line up with TRBD1. Germline lookup yields CDR1 SGHNT and CDR2 YENEEA. The CDR3 has 15 amino acids. Trimming took 3 bases from V and 3 from J; bases not matched to a gene: 8. CDR3 sequence (DNA): TGTGCCAGCAGCTTCTCCGGGACAGATAACTACGAGCAGTACTTC. This encodes CASSFSGTDNYEQYF.

In regard to this clone: At one of its ends the junction is not consistent with the germline gene, which may arise from a read error. This chain joins TRBV19 and TRBJ1-5, with 10 bases aligning to TRBD1. The germline gives CDR1 LNHDA, CDR2 SQIVND (reference sequence). The CDR3 has 14 amino acids. CDR3 in DNA: TGTGCCAGTAGTGTAGACAGGGGGCGTCAGCCCCAGCATTTT. Protein sequence: CASSVDRGRQPQHF.

The chain carries TRBV2 and TRBJ2-2; 12 nucleotides align to TRBD2. Germline trimming cut 5 bases from V and 5 bases from J; bases unmatched to any gene: 3. CDR1 and CDR2 from the germline V gene are SNHLY and FYNNEI. The CDR3 is 15 amino acids. The CDR3 here is CASSLAGGRTGELFF. DNA for the CDR3: TGTGCCAGCAGTCTAGCGGGGGGGCGAACCGGGGAGCTGTTTTTT.

This sequence joins TRBV7-2 and TRBJ2-2, with 7 positions matching TRBD1. This CDR3 has 15 residues. The trim removed 5 bases at V and 8 bases at J, leaving 11 bases unmatched. CDR1 and CDR2 (germline): SGHTA, FQGNSA. The DNA for the CDR3 is TGTGCCAGCAGCCCCAGATCACAGGGGCAGGGGGAGCTGTTTTTT. Translation gives CASSPRSQGQGELFF.

The V and J genes are TRBV5-1 and TRBJ2-5; D is tentatively TRBD1 or TRBD2 (5 bases each). Germline V CDR1 and CDR2: SGHRS, YFSETQ. V lost 0 bases and J lost 4, with 13 bases in between. The CDR3 length is 15 residues. The CDR3 nucleotides read TGCGCCAGCAGCTTGGCCAGGGACCCGCGAGAGACCCAGTACTTC. This translates into CASSLARDPRETQYF.

The chain couples TRBV7-6 to TRBJ1-2, with D uncertain. The V gene's germline CDR1 is SGHVS and CDR2 FNYEAQ. CDR3 length equals 14 residues. Trimming cost V 5 bases and J 7 bases, with 17 bases left between them. Here the CDR3 DNA reads TGTGCCAGCAGCCCAGGCAGGTCGACGGGTGGCTACACCTTC. Translation: CASSPGRSTGGYTF.

V gene TRBV24-1 combines with J gene TRBJ2-3, with no clear D. CDR1 is KGHDR, CDR2 SFDVKD, per germline. Trimming stripped 7 bases from V and 6 bases from J, with 10 bases between. The CDR3 has 12 amino acids. CDR3 sequence: CATRASTDTQYF. In DNA, the CDR3 is TGTGCCACCAGGGCATCTACTGATACGCAGTATTTT.

V is TRBV5-1 and J is TRBJ1-3; 7 nucleotides agree with TRBD1. CDR3 length: 15 amino acids. V lost 5 bases, J lost 0 bases, and 5 bases stayed unmatched. CDR1 and CDR2 (germline): SGHRS, YFSETQ. CDR3 sequence reads: CASSEQGYSGNTIYF. The CDR3 DNA reads as TGCGCCAGCAGTGAACAGGGGTACTCTGGAAACACCATATATTTT.

The chain recombines TRBV5-6 with TRBJ1-5; D gene unclear. The CDR3 covers 14 residues. Trimming removed 0 bases from V and 5 bases from J, with 9 bases in between. From germline, CDR1 is SGHDT and CDR2 YYEEEE. CDR3 DNA sequence: TGTGCCAGCAGCTTGGTGGCAGCGCATCAGCCCCAGCATTTT. Residues: CASSLVAAHQPQHF. The whole variable domain, remainder taken from reference TRBV5-6 and TRBJ1-5, is DAGVTQSPTHLIKTRGQQVTLRCSPKSGHDTVSWYQQALGQGPQFIFQYYEEEERQRGNFPDRFSGHQFPNYSSELNVNALLLGDSALYLCASSLVAAHQPQHFGDGTRLSIL.

This chain uses TRBV3-1 (or the pseudogene TRBV3-2) with TRBJ2-5, with D perhaps TRBD1 (7 bases). Germline CDR1 LGHDT, CDR2 YNNKEL (reference sequence). The CDR3 has 16 residues. Trimming took 5 bases from V and 0 from J, leaving 16 bases between them. The DNA for the CDR3 is TGTGCCAGCAGCGGAGGGACAGTGGGCTACCAAGAGACCCAGTACTTC. It codes for CASSGGTVGYQETQYF.

The V gene is TRBV15, the J gene TRBJ2-7; D unclear. V lost 0 bases and J lost 2, with 8 bases in between. The germline V gene has CDR1 LNHNV and CDR2 YYDKDF (reference sequence). CDR3 length: 14 amino acids. Written as DNA, the CDR3 is TGTGCCACCAGCAGAGACAGCGTTACCTACGAGCAGTACTTC. Translated: CATSRDSVTYEQYF.

V usage is TRBV5-1 and J usage is TRBJ2-3; D possibly corresponds to TRBD1 (6 bases). CDR3 length: 15 amino acids. V was cut by 3 bases and J by 0 bases, with 11 bases left in between. Germline CDR1 and CDR2: SGHRS and YFSETQ. CDR3 DNA: TGCGCCAGCAGCTGGGGGACATCTAGCACAGATACGCAGTATTTT. Amino acid sequence: CASSWGTSSTDTQYF.

The chain carries TRBV6-6 and TRBJ2-6; D not certain. V gave up 5 bases and J gave up 0 bases, with 8 bases separating them. This CDR3 is built from 15 residues. Germline V CDR1 and CDR2: MNHNY, SVGAGI (reference sequence). CDR3 in DNA: TGTGCCAGCAGTGGCCCGGGCTCTGGGGCCAACGTCCTGACTTTC. Amino acids: CASSGPGSGANVLTF.

This chain links TRBV5-1 with TRBJ2-3; TRBD2 matches at 8 bases. V was pared by 0 bases and J by 1 base, with 1 base of the junction left unmatched. Germline V gene data show CDR1 as SGHRS and CDR2 as YFSETQ. The CDR3 has 15 residues. As DNA, the CDR3 is TGCGCCAGCAGCTTGGCAGCGGGGGGCACAGATACGCAGTATTTT. It translates to CASSLAAGGTDTQYF.

The chain uses TRBV6-4 and TRBJ1-1, with 7 nucleotides matching TRBD1. Germline V CDR1 and CDR2: MRHNA, SNTAGT. There are 13 residues in the CDR3. J gave up 5 bases and V 7 bases, and 7 bases lay outside the gene matches. CDR3 sequence: CASTQGVGTEAFF. DNA of the CDR3: TGTGCCAGCACGCAGGGGGTAGGAACTGAAGCTTTCTTT.

This clone was seen once. The gene calls are TRBV19 and TRBJ2-5; 10 bases fit TRBD1. CDR3 size: 18 residues. Germline-derived CDR1 and CDR2 are LNHDA and SQIVND (reference sequence). The J segment lost 0 bases and the V segment lost 1 base, leaving 8 bases of the junction unmatched. In DNA form, the CDR3 reads TGTGCCAGTAGTATAGGAATCCCGGGACAGGGGTACCAAGAGACCCAGTACTTC. It yields the protein CASSIGIPGQGYQETQYF.

The chain uses TRBV9 and TRBJ1-1; D might be TRBD1 (5 bases). The CDR3 sequence is 14 residues long. Germline values: CDR1 SGDLS, CDR2 YYNGEE. V lost 0 bases to trimming and J lost 1 base, with 7 bases between them. The CDR3 here is CASSVGQGNTEAFF. The CDR3 nucleotides read TGTGCCAGCAGCGTAGGGCAGGGGAACACTGAAGCTTTCTTT.

V usage is TRBV7-9 and J usage is TRBJ1-5; TRBD1 matches 9 bases. J gave up 5 bases and V 5 bases, and 4 bases lay outside the gene matches. The CDR3 totals 14 residues. The germline gives CDR1 SEHNR, CDR2 FQNEAQ (reference sequence). The CDR3 sequence: CASSSGQGYQPQHF. In nucleotides, the CDR3 is TGTGCCAGCAGCAGTGGACAGGGGTATCAGCCCCAGCATTTT.

V and J are TRBV7-2 and TRBJ1-5; tentative D call: TRBD1 (6 bases). In germline, CDR1 is SGHTA, CDR2 FQGNSA. Trimming pared 8 bases from V and 7 bases from J, leaving 21 bases between. This CDR3 contains 15 residues. CDR3 loop: CASSAEGGRGQPQHF. The CDR3 coding sequence is TGTGCCAGCTCAGCTGAGGGGGGGCGCGGCCAGCCCCAGCATTTT. Looking up the rest from reference TRBV7-2 and TRBJ1-5 gives the full variable domain: GAGVSQSPSNKVTEKGKDVELRCDPISGHTALYWYRQSLGQGLEFLIYFQGNSAPDKSGLPSDRFSAERTGGSVSTLTIQRTQQEDSAVYLCASSAEGGRGQPQHFGDGTRLSIL.

This chain uses TRBV5-1 with TRBJ2-1; 8 bases map to TRBD2. The V gene end was trimmed by 6 bases and the J gene end by 0 bases; junction bases not matched to a gene: 2. Germline loops: CDR1 SGHRS, CDR2 YFSETQ. The CDR3 is made up of 14 amino acids. The CDR3 region is CASMTSVSYNEQFF. As DNA, the CDR3 is TGCGCCAGCATGACTAGCGTCTCCTACAATGAGCAGTTCTTC. Supplemented by reference TRBV5-1 and TRBJ2-1, the full variable domain reads KAGVTQTPRYLIKTRGQQVTLSCSPISGHRSVSWYQQTPGQGLQFLFEYFSETQRNKGNFPGRFSGRQFSNSRSEMNVSTLELGDSALYLCASMTSVSYNEQFFGPGTRLTVL.

The chain has TRBV19 and TRBJ1-5, with 7 positions matching TRBD1. The junction had 8 bases not matched to a gene; V was cut back by 10 bases and J by 2 bases. The CDR3 length is 14 residues. The V gene's germline CDR1 is LNHDA and CDR2 SQIVND (reference sequence). In nucleotides, the CDR3 is TGTGCCACCTCGCCTACAGGGGGCAATCAGCCCCAGCATTTT. Its protein product is CATSPTGGNQPQHF.

J is TRBJ2-7 and V is TRBV4-2, with TRBD2 matching 9 bases. CDR1 is LGHNA, CDR2 YNFKEQ, per germline. Trimming cost V 0 bases and J 3 bases; bases outside gene matches: 3. CDR3 length: 15 residues. In nucleotides, the CDR3 is TGTGCCAGCAGCCAAGATTCAGCGGGGGGCTACGAGCAGTACTTC. Its translation: CASSQDSAGGYEQYF.

This chain joins TRBV3-1 (or the pseudogene TRBV3-2) and TRBJ1-1; 10 nucleotides match TRBD1. Germline values: CDR1 LGHDT, CDR2 YNNKEL (reference sequence). This CDR3 has 17 residues. The junction had 7 bases not matched to a gene; V was cut back by 0 bases and J by 3 bases. CDR3 bases: TGTGCCAGCAGCCAAGATTTTTGGGACAGGGGACACACTGAAGCTTTCTTT. Translated, it gives CASSQDFWDRGHTEAFF.

J is TRBJ1-2 and V is TRBV7-9; a possible D gene is TRBD1 (5 bases). The CDR3 runs 15 residues. Trimming took off 7 bases at V and 1 base at J, with 16 bases between the two ends. Germline loops: CDR1 SEHNR, CDR2 FQNEAQ (reference sequence). Written as DNA, the CDR3 is TGTGCCAGCAACCGCCCTATGACAGATAACTATGGCTACACCTTC. Its protein product is CASNRPMTDNYGYTF. Full variable domain (missing parts from reference TRBV7-9 and TRBJ1-2): DTGVSQNPRHKITKRGQNVTFRCDPISEHNRLYWYRQTLGQGPEFLTYFQNEAQLEKSRLLSDRFSAERPKGSFSTLEIQRTEQGDSAMYLCASNRPMTDNYGYTFGSGTRLTVV.